This TCR beta chain originates from a study of beta chain features in type 1 diabetes. Broader study findings: Lower insertion and higher deletion counts appeared at VDJ junctions in type 1 diabetes patients. Shorter templates might be favored by PCR, and equally so in patients and in controls.

As every portion of the isolated RNA was reverse transcribed, the sequencing read expressed TCRB transcripts. Data came from immunoSEQ multiplex PCR; TCRdb stores just in-frame clones and leaves some out. The profile shows some 44,000 clones, approximately 53% of them singletons. This clone occurred a few times. What it binds is not known. This clonotype was sampled from a woman in her 30s in good health. The sample was stem cell memory CD4+ T cells from blood.

The CDR3 DNA reads as TGTGCCAGCAGCTTGAACAGGGTGCGGAACATTCAGTACTTC. Protein product: CASSLNRVRNIQYF. The V gene is TRBV5-6, the J gene TRBJ2-4; D is perhaps TRBD1 (6 bases). The CDR3 runs 14 residues. V shed 1 base and J shed 7 bases, with 12 bases lying between them. Germline CDR1 SGHDT, CDR2 YYEEEE.